This is a list of T cell receptor beta chains from one sample in a study of Ad26.COV2.S vaccination and SARS-CoV-2 variants. The table came from immunoSEQ multiplex PCR; TCRdb's copy has only in-frame clones and leaves some out. The table lists fewer than 400,000 clones, just under 85% of them singletons. Sequencing was performed on peripheral blood, taken in a trial of Ad26.COV2.S vaccine versus placebo. These receptors came from a person between 18 and 59 years old who received the Ad26.COV2.S COVID-19 vaccine or a placebo. CDR3s include the opening cysteine and the closing phenylalanine or tryptophan. D genes are given only for firm matches. Clone size, where shown, is once, few, many, or a class for clones that have expanded.

j_call: TRBJ2-3
d_call: NA
v_call: TRBV7-2
clone_size: NA
cdr3_aa: CASSFSLETQYF
cdr3_nt: TGTGCCAGCAGCTTTAGCCTCGAGACGCAGTATTTT

j_call: TRBJ1-3
d_call: NA
v_call: TRBV10-3
clone_size: NA
cdr3_aa: CAISGTGNTIYF
cdr3_nt: TGTGCCATCAGTGGGACAGGAAACACCATATATTTT

j_call: TRBJ1-1
d_call: NA
v_call: TRBV5-6
clone_size: NA
cdr3_aa: CASSLHRELGWTEAFF
cdr3_nt: TGTGCCAGCAGCTTGCACAGGGAACTAGGGTGGACTGAAGCTTTCTTT

j_call: TRBJ2-5
d_call: TRBD2
v_call: TRBV5-4
clone_size: NA
cdr3_aa: CASSVTSGGTETQYF
cdr3_nt: TGTGCCAGCAGCGTGACTAGCGGGGGCACGGAGACCCAGTACTTC

j_call: TRBJ2-3
d_call: NA
v_call: TRBV11-2
clone_size: NA
cdr3_aa: CASSLMGGAGVDTQYF
cdr3_nt: TGTGCCAGCAGCTTGATGGGGGGGGCCGGGGTAGATACGCAGTATTTT

j_call: TRBJ2-3
d_call: NA
v_call: TRBV28
clone_size: NA
cdr3_aa: CASSPNGVDTQYF
cdr3_nt: TGTGCCAGCAGTCCGAATGGAGTAGATACGCAGTATTTT

j_call: TRBJ1-5
d_call: NA
v_call: TRBV5-8
clone_size: NA
cdr3_aa: CASNLRQAANQPQHF
cdr3_nt: TGTGCCAGCAACCTAAGACAGGCAGCAAATCAGCCCCAGCATTTT

j_call: TRBJ1-6
d_call: TRBD1
v_call: TRBV19
clone_size: NA
cdr3_aa: CASSGWTGGKSPLHF
cdr3_nt: TGTGCCAGTAGTGGGTGGACAGGGGGTAAATCACCCCTCCACTTT

j_call: TRBJ2-3
d_call: NA
v_call: TRBV19
clone_size: NA
cdr3_aa: CASSIQLGASARDTQYF
cdr3_nt: TGTGCCAGTAGTATACAGCTCGGGGCTAGCGCGAGGGATACGCAGTATTTT

j_call: TRBJ1-4
d_call: TRBD1
v_call: TRBV28
clone_size: few
cdr3_aa: CASRRTGGEKLFF
cdr3_nt: TGTGCCAGCAGGCGGACAGGCGGCGAAAAACTGTTTTTT

j_call: TRBJ2-3
d_call: TRBD1
v_call: TRBV11-3
clone_size: NA
cdr3_aa: CASSPRQGWTTDTQYF
cdr3_nt: TGTGCCAGCAGCCCTAGACAGGGATGGACCACAGATACGCAGTATTTT

j_call: TRBJ1-2
d_call: NA
v_call: TRBV28
clone_size: NA
cdr3_aa: CASVGSYGYTF
cdr3_nt: TGTGCCAGTGTGGGATCATATGGCTACACCTTC

j_call: TRBJ1-1
d_call: NA
v_call: TRBV10-2
clone_size: NA
cdr3_aa: CASSEGDLMNTEAFF
cdr3_nt: TGCGCCAGCAGTGAGGGAGACTTAATGAACACTGAAGCTTTCTTT

j_call: TRBJ1-1
d_call: NA
v_call: TRBV6-5
clone_size: NA
cdr3_aa: CASSYSWQGTEAFF
cdr3_nt: TGTGCCAGCAGTTACTCCTGGCAGGGCACTGAAGCTTTCTTT

j_call: TRBJ1-6
d_call: NA
v_call: TRBV10-3
clone_size: NA
cdr3_aa: CATRTRVGPLHF
cdr3_nt: TGTGCCACAAGAACGAGGGTAGGACCCCTCCACTTT

j_call: TRBJ1-6
d_call: NA
v_call: TRBV2
clone_size: NA
cdr3_aa: CASSEIFGAASSYNSPLHF
cdr3_nt: TGTGCCAGCAGTGAAATATTTGGGGCGGCTAGCTCCTATAATTCACCCCTCCACTTT

j_call: TRBJ1-4
d_call: NA
v_call: TRBV18
clone_size: NA
cdr3_aa: CASSPSAPEKLFF
cdr3_nt: TGTGCCAGCTCACCTTCCGCTCCTGAAAAACTGTTTTTT

j_call: TRBJ2-2
d_call: TRBD1
v_call: TRBV5-6
clone_size: NA
cdr3_aa: CASSFWDRAYTGELFF
cdr3_nt: TGTGCCAGCAGCTTCTGGGACAGGGCCTACACCGGGGAGCTGTTTTTT

j_call: TRBJ1-1
d_call: NA
v_call: TRBV23-1
clone_size: NA
cdr3_aa: CASSQSGQKSKAFF
cdr3_nt: TGCGCCAGCAGTCAATCGGGGCAGAAGTCTAAAGCTTTCTTT

j_call: TRBJ2-3
d_call: NA
v_call: TRBV5-1
clone_size: NA
cdr3_aa: CASSLAGPFTDTQYF
cdr3_nt: TGCGCCAGCAGCTTGGCGGGACCTTTCACAGATACGCAGTATTTT

j_call: TRBJ2-3
d_call: TRBD2
v_call: TRBV18
clone_size: NA
cdr3_aa: CASSPRASGADTQYF
cdr3_nt: TGTGCCAGCTCACCACGGGCTAGCGGGGCAGATACGCAGTATTTT

j_call: TRBJ2-4
d_call: TRBD2
v_call: TRBV3-1/TRBV3-2
clone_size: NA
cdr3_aa: CASSQGGLLNIQYF
cdr3_nt: TGTGCCAGCAGCCAGGGGGGGTTATTAAACATTCAGTACTTC

j_call: TRBJ2-5
d_call: NA
v_call: TRBV14
clone_size: few
cdr3_aa: CASSQQETQYF
cdr3_nt: TGTGCCAGCAGCCAACAAGAGACCCAGTACTTC

j_call: TRBJ2-7
d_call: TRBD2
v_call: TRBV7-8
clone_size: NA
cdr3_aa: CASSLGAHSGGIYEQYF
cdr3_nt: TGTGCCAGCAGCTTAGGGGCCCATAGCGGGGGGATATACGAGCAGTACTTC

j_call: TRBJ2-1
d_call: TRBD1
v_call: TRBV2
clone_size: once
cdr3_aa: CASRYSGGSDEQFF
cdr3_nt: TGTGCCAGCAGATATTCAGGGGGCTCTGATGAGCAGTTCTTC

j_call: TRBJ1-2
d_call: NA
v_call: TRBV19
clone_size: NA
cdr3_aa: CASMEQGRGYTF
cdr3_nt: TGTGCCAGTATGGAACAGGGAAGGGGCTACACCTTC

j_call: TRBJ1-1
d_call: NA
v_call: TRBV28
clone_size: NA
cdr3_aa: CASRNRVVYTEAFF
cdr3_nt: TGTGCCAGCAGAAACAGGGTGGTGTACACTGAAGCTTTCTTT

j_call: TRBJ2-3
d_call: NA
v_call: TRBV27
clone_size: NA
cdr3_aa: CASSRNRLATDTQYF
cdr3_nt: TGTGCCAGCAGCCGGAACAGGTTAGCGACAGATACGCAGTATTTT

j_call: TRBJ1-3
d_call: NA
v_call: TRBV5-1
clone_size: NA
cdr3_aa: CASSFLTTDSGNTIYF
cdr3_nt: TGCGCCAGCAGCTTCCTTACGACAGATTCTGGAAACACCATATATTTT

j_call: TRBJ2-3
d_call: NA
v_call: TRBV20-1
clone_size: NA
cdr3_aa: CSAKRSDTQYF
cdr3_nt: TGCAGTGCCAAGCGGAGTGATACGCAGTATTTT

j_call: TRBJ2-7
d_call: NA
v_call: TRBV28
clone_size: many
cdr3_aa: CASTADSYEQYF
cdr3_nt: TGTGCCAGCACCGCAGACAGTTACGAGCAGTACTTC

j_call: TRBJ1-2
d_call: NA
v_call: TRBV15
clone_size: NA
cdr3_aa: CATSRDKGWYGYTF
cdr3_nt: TGTGCCACCAGCAGAGATAAGGGGTGGTATGGCTACACCTTC

j_call: TRBJ2-2
d_call: TRBD1
v_call: TRBV28
clone_size: NA
cdr3_aa: CASSITGGTGELFF
cdr3_nt: TGTGCCAGCAGCATCACAGGGGGCACCGGGGAGCTGTTTTTT

j_call: TRBJ2-1
d_call: NA
v_call: TRBV11-3
clone_size: NA
cdr3_aa: CASSRRDEQFF
cdr3_nt: TGTGCCAGCAGCCGGCGAGACGAGCAGTTCTTC

j_call: TRBJ1-3
d_call: NA
v_call: TRBV28
clone_size: few
cdr3_aa: CASKGIVGRHSGNTIYF
cdr3_nt: TGTGCCAGCAAAGGGATCGTTGGACGGCACTCTGGAAACACCATATATTTT

j_call: TRBJ1-1
d_call: TRBD1
v_call: TRBV11-3
clone_size: NA
cdr3_aa: CASSLLSGTANTEAFF
cdr3_nt: TGTGCCAGCAGCTTACTCTCCGGGACAGCGAACACTGAAGCTTTCTTT

j_call: TRBJ2-7
d_call: NA
v_call: TRBV10-3
clone_size: NA
cdr3_aa: CAISESSREQYF
cdr3_nt: TGTGCCATCAGTGAGTCGTCCCGGGAGCAGTACTTC

j_call: TRBJ2-3
d_call: TRBD1
v_call: TRBV19
clone_size: NA
cdr3_aa: CASSIAGTGGEHTQYF
cdr3_nt: TGTGCCAGTAGTATAGCCGGGACAGGGGGGGAACATACGCAGTATTTT

j_call: TRBJ2-4
d_call: TRBD1
v_call: TRBV9
clone_size: NA
cdr3_aa: CASSVAGGSRNIQYF
cdr3_nt: TGTGCCAGCAGCGTGGCAGGGGGCTCCAGAAACATTCAGTACTTC

j_call: TRBJ2-4
d_call: TRBD1
v_call: TRBV19
clone_size: NA
cdr3_aa: CASTPDRGIAKNIQYF
cdr3_nt: TGTGCCAGTACCCCGGACAGGGGAATAGCCAAAAACATTCAGTACTTC

j_call: TRBJ2-7
d_call: NA
v_call: TRBV6-1
clone_size: NA
cdr3_aa: CASSEGPLLWQYF
cdr3_nt: TGTGCCAGCAGTGAGGGTCCACTACTCTGGCAGTACTTC

j_call: TRBJ2-7
d_call: TRBD1
v_call: TRBV11-1
clone_size: NA
cdr3_aa: CASSLGTGTYEQYF
cdr3_nt: TGTGCCAGCAGCTTAGGGACAGGGACCTACGAGCAGTACTTC

j_call: TRBJ2-1
d_call: NA
v_call: TRBV7-6
clone_size: NA
cdr3_aa: CASSLVLAGRYNEQFF
cdr3_nt: TGTGCCAGCAGCTTAGTCCTGGCGGGGAGGTACAATGAGCAGTTCTTC

j_call: TRBJ1-2
d_call: NA
v_call: TRBV6-5
clone_size: few
cdr3_aa: CAATLQGNYGYTF
cdr3_nt: TGTGCCGCCACCCTGCAGGGGAACTATGGCTACACCTTC

j_call: TRBJ1-4
d_call: NA
v_call: TRBV27
clone_size: NA
cdr3_aa: CASSPYNEKLFF
cdr3_nt: TGTGCCAGCAGTCCCTATAATGAAAAACTGTTTTTT

j_call: TRBJ2-1
d_call: TRBD2
v_call: TRBV7-2
clone_size: NA
cdr3_aa: CASSLTAGVYEQFF
cdr3_nt: TGTGCCAGCAGCTTAACGGCGGGGGTGTATGAGCAGTTCTTC

j_call: TRBJ2-2
d_call: NA
v_call: TRBV5-1
clone_size: NA
cdr3_aa: CASSSRGTGELFF
cdr3_nt: TGCGCCAGCAGCTCTCGCGGCACCGGGGAGCTGTTTTTT

j_call: TRBJ2-7
d_call: NA
v_call: TRBV5-1
clone_size: NA
cdr3_aa: CASSDGQRYSYEQYF
cdr3_nt: TGCGCCAGCAGCGACGGACAACGCTACTCCTACGAGCAGTACTTC

j_call: TRBJ1-3
d_call: NA
v_call: TRBV5-6
clone_size: NA
cdr3_aa: CASSPIFGGNTIYF
cdr3_nt: TGTGCCAGCAGCCCAATATTTGGGGGAAACACCATATATTTT

j_call: TRBJ2-7
d_call: TRBD2
v_call: TRBV28
clone_size: once
cdr3_aa: CASSLDLAGVYEQYF
cdr3_nt: TGTGCCAGCAGTTTAGATCTAGCGGGGGTCTACGAGCAGTACTTC

j_call: TRBJ2-4
d_call: NA
v_call: TRBV27
clone_size: NA
cdr3_aa: CASSSLGEAKNIQYF
cdr3_nt: TGTGCCAGCAGTTCCTTGGGGGAAGCCAAAAACATTCAGTACTTC

j_call: TRBJ1-1
d_call: TRBD1
v_call: TRBV7-9
clone_size: once
cdr3_aa: CASSPGQGATEAFF
cdr3_nt: TGTGCCAGCAGCCCCGGACAGGGGGCGACTGAAGCTTTCTTT

j_call: TRBJ2-1
d_call: TRBD2
v_call: TRBV6-2/TRBV6-3
clone_size: NA
cdr3_aa: CASSLTSGGYNEQFF
cdr3_nt: TGTGCCAGCAGCTTGACTAGCGGGGGCTACAATGAGCAGTTCTTC

j_call: TRBJ1-5
d_call: NA
v_call: TRBV28
clone_size: NA
cdr3_aa: CASSLRPDNQPQHF
cdr3_nt: TGTGCCAGCAGTTTAAGGCCAGATAATCAGCCCCAGCATTTT

j_call: TRBJ2-7
d_call: NA
v_call: TRBV19
clone_size: NA
cdr3_aa: CAVGVPYEQYF
cdr3_nt: TGTGCCGTCGGGGTGCCCTACGAGCAGTACTTC

j_call: TRBJ1-2
d_call: NA
v_call: TRBV28
clone_size: NA
cdr3_aa: CASSLASSGYGYTF
cdr3_nt: TGTGCCAGCAGTTTAGCGTCATCCGGCTATGGCTACACCTTC

j_call: TRBJ1-5
d_call: NA
v_call: TRBV6-1
clone_size: NA
cdr3_aa: CASSGNARGASSNQPQHF
cdr3_nt: TGTGCCAGCAGTGGTAACGCGAGGGGAGCGAGTAGCAATCAGCCCCAGCATTTT